The clone carrying this T cell receptor beta chain was observed at least ten times. Its specificity is not known. A TCRbeta library incorporating unique molecular identifiers was prepared. TCRdb recomputed calls from the PCR reads with MiXCR, one row per CDR3 protein. The sample holds roughly 250,000 distinct CDR3 sequences, around 7.8% seen once. This specimen comes from a study of T-cell reconstitution after alpha-beta-depleted transplantation in children. Findings and caveats of the study: After transplant, at about two months, alpha-beta T cells were reportedly derived from several hundred expanded graft clones.

The CDR3 sequence is 14 residues long. Looked up from germline, CDR1 is SGHRS and CDR2 is YFSETQ. Trimming cost V 0 bases and J 7 bases, with 11 bases left between them. This receptor was identified in a male patient younger than 18 who had a stem cell transplant for acute lymphoblastic leukemia, so the T cells may come from the graft donor. The chain links TRBV5-1 to TRBJ1-5; D is possibly TRBD1 (5 bases). Sequenced material: PBMCs, mostly from graft donor cells, taken 180 days after TCRalphabeta/CD19-depleted stem cell transplant. The CDR3 region has the DNA TGCGCCAGCAGCTTGGGAGGGGTGGGCCAGCCCCAGCATTTT. Its translation is CASSLGGVGQPQHF.